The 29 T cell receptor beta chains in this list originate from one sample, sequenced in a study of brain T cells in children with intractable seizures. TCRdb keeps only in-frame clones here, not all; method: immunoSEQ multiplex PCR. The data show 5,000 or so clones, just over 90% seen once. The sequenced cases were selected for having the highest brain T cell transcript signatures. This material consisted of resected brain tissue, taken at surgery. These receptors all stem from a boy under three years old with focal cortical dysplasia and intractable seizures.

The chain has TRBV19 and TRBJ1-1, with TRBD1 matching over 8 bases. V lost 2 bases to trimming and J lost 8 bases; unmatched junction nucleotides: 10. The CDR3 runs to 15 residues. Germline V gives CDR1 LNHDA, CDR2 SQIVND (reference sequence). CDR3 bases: TGTGCCAGTAGTATAACGGGGGGACAGGCACCCGAAGCTTTCTTT. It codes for CASSITGGQAPEAFF.

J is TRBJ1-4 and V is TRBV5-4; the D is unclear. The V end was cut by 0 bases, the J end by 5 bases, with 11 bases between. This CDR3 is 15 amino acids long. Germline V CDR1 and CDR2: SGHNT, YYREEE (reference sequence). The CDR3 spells CASSLGPGGNEKLFF. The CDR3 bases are TGTGCCAGCAGCTTGGGGCCGGGAGGGAATGAAAAACTGTTTTTT.

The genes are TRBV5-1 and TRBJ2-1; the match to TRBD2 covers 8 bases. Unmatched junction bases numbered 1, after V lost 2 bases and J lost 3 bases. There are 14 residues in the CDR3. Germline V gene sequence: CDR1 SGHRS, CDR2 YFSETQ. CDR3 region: CASSFRGGYNEQFF. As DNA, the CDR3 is TGCGCCAGCAGCTTCCGGGGGGGCTACAATGAGCAGTTCTTC.

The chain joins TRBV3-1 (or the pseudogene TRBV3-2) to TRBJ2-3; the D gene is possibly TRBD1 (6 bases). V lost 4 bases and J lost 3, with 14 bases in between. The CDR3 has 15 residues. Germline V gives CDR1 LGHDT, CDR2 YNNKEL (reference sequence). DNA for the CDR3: TGTGCCAGCAGCCGCAATCCCCAGGGGACAGATACGCAGTATTTT. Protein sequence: CASSRNPQGTDTQYF.

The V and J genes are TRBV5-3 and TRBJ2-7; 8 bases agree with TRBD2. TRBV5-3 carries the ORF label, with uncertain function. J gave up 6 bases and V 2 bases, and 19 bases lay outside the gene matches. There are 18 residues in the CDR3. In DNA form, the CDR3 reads TGTGCCAGAAGCTTACCCGTGGGACTAAGCGGGGGCTCACCCGAGCAGTACTTC. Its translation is CARSLPVGLSGGSPEQYF.

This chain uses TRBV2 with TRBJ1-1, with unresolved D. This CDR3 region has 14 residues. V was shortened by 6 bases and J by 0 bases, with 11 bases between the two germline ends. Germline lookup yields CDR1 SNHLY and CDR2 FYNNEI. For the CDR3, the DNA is TGTGCCAGCAGACGGGATATGGTGAACACTGAAGCTTTCTTT. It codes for CASRRDMVNTEAFF.

CDR3 DNA sequence: TGTGCCAGTAGTATAGCCAGAAACAATGAGCAGTTCTTC. Translated: CASSIARNNEQFF. This chain uses TRBV19 with TRBJ2-1, with D unclear. Trimming removed 1 base from V and 5 bases from J, with 6 bases in between. This CDR3 contains 13 residues. Germline CDR1 LNHDA, CDR2 SQIVND (reference sequence).

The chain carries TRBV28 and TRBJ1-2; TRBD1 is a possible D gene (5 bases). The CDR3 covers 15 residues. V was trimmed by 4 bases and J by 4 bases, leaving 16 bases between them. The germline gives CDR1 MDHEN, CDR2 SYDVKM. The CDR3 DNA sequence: TGTGCCAGCAGTTCGCCGGGACGGCGTTTCTATGGCTACACCTTC. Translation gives CASSSPGRRFYGYTF.

The CDR3 DNA is TGTGCCAGCTCACCAGTAGCGGGGGGCTGGGGGGAGCAGTTCTTC. It codes for CASSPVAGGWGEQFF. V usage is TRBV18 and J usage is TRBJ2-1; TRBD2 agrees at 10 bases. Losses at the gene ends were 2 bases for V and 10 bases for J; bases not matched to a gene: 8. Per germline, CDR1 KGHSH and CDR2 LQKENI. CDR3 length equals 15 residues.

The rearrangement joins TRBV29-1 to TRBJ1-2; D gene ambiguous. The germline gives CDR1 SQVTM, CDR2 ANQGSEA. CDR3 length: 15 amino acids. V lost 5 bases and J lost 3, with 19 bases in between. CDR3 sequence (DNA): TGCAGCGTTCGCCGTACCGACCCGGTGCACTATGGCTACACCTTC. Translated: CSVRRTDPVHYGYTF.

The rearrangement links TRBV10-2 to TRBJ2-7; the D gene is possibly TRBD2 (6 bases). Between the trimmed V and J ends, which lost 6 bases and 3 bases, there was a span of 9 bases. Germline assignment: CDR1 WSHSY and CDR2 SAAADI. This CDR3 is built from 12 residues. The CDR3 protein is CASRKTSYEQYF. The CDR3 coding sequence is TGCGCCAGCAGAAAGACTAGCTACGAGCAGTACTTC.

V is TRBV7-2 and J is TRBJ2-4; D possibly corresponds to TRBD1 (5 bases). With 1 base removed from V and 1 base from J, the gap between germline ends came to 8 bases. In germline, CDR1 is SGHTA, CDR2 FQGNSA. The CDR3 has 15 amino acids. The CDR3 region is CASSLDPGAKNIQYF. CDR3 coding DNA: TGTGCCAGCAGCTTAGATCCAGGGGCCAAAAACATTCAGTACTTC.

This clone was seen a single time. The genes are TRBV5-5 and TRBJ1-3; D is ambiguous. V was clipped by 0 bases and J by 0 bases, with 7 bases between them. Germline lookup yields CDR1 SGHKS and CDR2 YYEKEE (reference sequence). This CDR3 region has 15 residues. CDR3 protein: CASSLGGYSGNTIYF. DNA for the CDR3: TGTGCCAGCAGCTTGGGCGGCTACTCTGGAAACACCATATATTTT.

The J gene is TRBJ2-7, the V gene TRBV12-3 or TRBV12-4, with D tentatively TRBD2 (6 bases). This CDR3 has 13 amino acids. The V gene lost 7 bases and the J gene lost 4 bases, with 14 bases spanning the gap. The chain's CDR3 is CASTPGGKYEQYF. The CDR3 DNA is TGTGCCAGCACCCCGGGCGGGAAATACGAGCAGTACTTC.

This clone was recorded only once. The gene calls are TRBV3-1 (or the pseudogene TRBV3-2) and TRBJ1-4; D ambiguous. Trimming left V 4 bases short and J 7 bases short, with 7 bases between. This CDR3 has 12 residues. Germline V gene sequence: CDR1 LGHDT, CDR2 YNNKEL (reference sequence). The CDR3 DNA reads TGTGCCAGCAGCCGGGCCGGTGAAAAACTGTTTTTT. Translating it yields CASSRAGEKLFF.

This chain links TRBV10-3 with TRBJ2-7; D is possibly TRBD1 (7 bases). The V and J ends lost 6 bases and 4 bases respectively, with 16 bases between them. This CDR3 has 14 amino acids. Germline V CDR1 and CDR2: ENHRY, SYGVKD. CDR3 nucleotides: TGTGCCATCAGGGAGGGGGCGGCGGGGTACGAGCAGTACTTC. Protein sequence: CAIREGAAGYEQYF.

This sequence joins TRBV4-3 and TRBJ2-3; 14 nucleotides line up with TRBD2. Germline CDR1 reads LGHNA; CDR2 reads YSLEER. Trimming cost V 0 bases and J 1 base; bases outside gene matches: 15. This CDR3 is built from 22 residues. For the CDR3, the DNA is TGCGCCAGCAGCCAAGATAAAATGACTAGCGGGAGGGCCCTCTGCCGCACAGATACGCAGTATTTT. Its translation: CASSQDKMTSGRALCRTDTQYF.

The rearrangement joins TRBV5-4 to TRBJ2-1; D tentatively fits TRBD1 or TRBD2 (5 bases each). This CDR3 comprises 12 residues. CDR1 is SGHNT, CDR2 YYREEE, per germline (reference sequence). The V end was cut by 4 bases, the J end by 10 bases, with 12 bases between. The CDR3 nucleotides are TGTGCCAGCAGCGGGATGGGACGCGAGCAGTTCTTC. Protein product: CASSGMGREQFF.

CDR3 DNA sequence: TGCGCCAGCAGTCGCGGACCTAGCGGGGGGGCCGAAGATACGCAGTATTTT. Encoded protein: CASSRGPSGGAEDTQYF. V is TRBV10-1 and J is TRBJ2-3; 12 bases match TRBD2. With V trimmed by 5 bases and J by 5 bases, 11 bases remained unmatched. CDR3 length: 17 residues. The germline V gene has CDR1 WNHNN and CDR2 SYGVQD (reference sequence).

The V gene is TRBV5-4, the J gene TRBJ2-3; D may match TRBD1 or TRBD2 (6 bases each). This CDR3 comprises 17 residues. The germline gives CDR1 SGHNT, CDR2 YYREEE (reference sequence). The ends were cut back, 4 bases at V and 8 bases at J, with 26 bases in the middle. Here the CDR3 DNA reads TGTGCCAGCAGCCCGGAGGACAGCGGGTCGACCCTGGGTACGCAGTATTTT. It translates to CASSPEDSGSTLGTQYF.

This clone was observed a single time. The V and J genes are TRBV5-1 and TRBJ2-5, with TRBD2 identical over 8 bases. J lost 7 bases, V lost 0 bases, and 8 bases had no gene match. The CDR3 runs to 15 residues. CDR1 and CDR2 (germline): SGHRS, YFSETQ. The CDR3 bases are TGCGCCAGCAGCTTGGCGGTGGGACTAGTGGTGACCCAGTACTTC. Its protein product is CASSLAVGLVVTQYF.

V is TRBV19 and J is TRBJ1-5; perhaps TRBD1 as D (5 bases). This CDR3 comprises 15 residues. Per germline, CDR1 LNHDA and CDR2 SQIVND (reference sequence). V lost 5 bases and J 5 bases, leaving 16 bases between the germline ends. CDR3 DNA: TGTGCCAGTAGTGTCCAGGGTAATTGGGATCAGCCCCAGCATTTT. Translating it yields CASSVQGNWDQPQHF.

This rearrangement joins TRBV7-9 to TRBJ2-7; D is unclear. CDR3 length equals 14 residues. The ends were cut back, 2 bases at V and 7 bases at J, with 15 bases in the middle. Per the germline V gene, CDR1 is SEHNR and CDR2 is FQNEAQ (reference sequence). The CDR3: CASSLSETQLEQYF. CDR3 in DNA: TGTGCCAGCAGCTTAAGTGAGACCCAGTTGGAGCAGTACTTC.

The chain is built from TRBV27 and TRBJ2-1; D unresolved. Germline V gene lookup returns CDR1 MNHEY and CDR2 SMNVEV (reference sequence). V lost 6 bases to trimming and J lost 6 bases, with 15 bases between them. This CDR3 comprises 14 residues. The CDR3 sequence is CASSSIWRFNEQFF. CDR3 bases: TGTGCCAGCAGCTCGATATGGCGGTTCAATGAGCAGTTCTTC.

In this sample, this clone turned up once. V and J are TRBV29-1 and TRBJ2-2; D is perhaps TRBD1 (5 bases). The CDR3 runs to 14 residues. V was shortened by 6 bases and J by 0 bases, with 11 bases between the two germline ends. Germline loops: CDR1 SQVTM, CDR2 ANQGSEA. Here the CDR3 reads CSVRQNANTGELFF. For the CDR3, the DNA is TGCAGCGTCCGACAGAACGCGAACACCGGGGAGCTGTTTTTT.

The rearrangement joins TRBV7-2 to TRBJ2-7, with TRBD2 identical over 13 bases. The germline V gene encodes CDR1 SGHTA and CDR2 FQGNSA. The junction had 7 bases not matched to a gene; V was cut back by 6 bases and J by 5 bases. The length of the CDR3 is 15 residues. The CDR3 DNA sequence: TGTGCCAGCAGATACCGACTAGCGGGAGGAAACGAGCAGTACTTC. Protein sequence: CASRYRLAGGNEQYF. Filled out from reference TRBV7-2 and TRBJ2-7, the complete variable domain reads GAGVSQSPSNKVTEKGKDVELRCDPISGHTALYWYRQSLGQGLEFLIYFQGNSAPDKSGLPSDRFSAERTGGSVSTLTIQRTQQEDSAVYLCASRYRLAGGNEQYFGPGTRLTVT.

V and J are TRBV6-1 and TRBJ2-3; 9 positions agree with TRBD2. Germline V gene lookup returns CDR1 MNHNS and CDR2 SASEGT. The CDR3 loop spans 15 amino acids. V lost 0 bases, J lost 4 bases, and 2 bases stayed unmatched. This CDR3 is CASSEASGGPDTQYF. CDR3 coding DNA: TGTGCCAGCAGTGAAGCTAGCGGGGGACCAGATACGCAGTATTTT.

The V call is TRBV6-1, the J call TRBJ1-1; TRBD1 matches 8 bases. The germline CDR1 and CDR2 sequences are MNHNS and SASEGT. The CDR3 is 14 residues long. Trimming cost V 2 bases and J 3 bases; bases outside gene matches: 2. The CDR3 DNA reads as TGTGCCAGCAGTGAACAGGGGGCGGACACTGAAGCTTTCTTT. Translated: CASSEQGADTEAFF.

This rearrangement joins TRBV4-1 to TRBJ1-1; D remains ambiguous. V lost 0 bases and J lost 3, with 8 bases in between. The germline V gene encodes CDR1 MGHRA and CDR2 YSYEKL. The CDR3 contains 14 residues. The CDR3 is CASSQEGFHTEAFF. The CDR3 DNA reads TGCGCCAGCAGCCAAGAGGGGTTCCACACTGAAGCTTTCTTT.